The present T cell receptor (beta chain) was sequenced within a study of control samples from healthy donors and cancer patients. Here immunoSEQ multiplex PCR was the method, and the copy in TCRdb shows in-frame clones only, minus some. The data hold some 120,000 clones, with approximately 95% observed a single time. Sequencing input: blood. The sequence derives from a man aged 25-45 years in good health.

This chain's CDR3 is CASSKGPGRGYGYTF. The CDR3 DNA follows: TGTGCCAGTAGTAAGGGTCCGGGGCGAGGCTATGGCTACACCTTC. The chain uses TRBV19 and TRBJ1-2, with a tentative D call TRBD1 (5 bases). The germline CDR1 and CDR2 sequences are LNHDA and SQIVND (reference sequence). This CDR3 contains 15 residues. Between the trimmed V and J ends, which lost 4 bases and 4 bases, there was a span of 16 bases.